One and the same sample provided the 18 T cell receptor beta chains below, sequenced in a study of shared clonotypes between healthy human individuals. Naive-designated CD8 cells lacked CD45RO, were positively enriched for CCR7, and omitted terminally differentiated effector memory CD45RA+ cells. Sequenced by immunoSEQ multiplex PCR; TCRdb stores in-frame clones only, minus some. The sample lists about 2 million clones, over 85% occurring once. The sample taken for sequencing was naive CD8+ T cells sorted from blood. The receptors come from a man between 18 and 29 years old in good health.

The CDR3 protein is CASSSDRMGSPLHF. The CDR3 region has the DNA TGTGCCAGCAGCTCGGACAGGATGGGGTCACCCCTCCACTTT. V is TRBV6-5 and J is TRBJ1-6; TRBD1 matches at 7 bases. The germline V gene has CDR1 MNHEY and CDR2 SVGAGI. CDR3 length equals 14 residues. Losses at the gene ends were 6 bases for V and 10 bases for J; bases not matched to a gene: 9.

In its sample, this clone was seen once. The chain employs TRBV5-8 and TRBJ2-4; D remains unclear. V gave up 4 bases and J gave up 5 bases, with 22 bases separating them. Germline V gene data show CDR1 as SGHTS and CDR2 as YDEGEE. The CDR3 loop spans 17 amino acids. Here the CDR3 reads CASSLEVWGPLENIQYF. The CDR3 nucleotides are TGTGCCAGCAGCCTGGAAGTATGGGGTCCGCTGGAAAACATTCAGTACTTC.

V gene TRBV6-5 combines with J gene TRBJ2-2; D tentatively fits TRBD1 or TRBD2 (6 bases each). From germline, CDR1 is MNHEY and CDR2 SVGAGI. V gave up 2 bases and J gave up 4 bases, with 14 bases separating them. CDR3 size: 16 residues. The CDR3 DNA is TGTGCCAGCAGTTACATGGGGGGCCGGGTCACCGGGGAGCTGTTTTTT. Translating gives CASSYMGGRVTGELFF.

This chain joins TRBV18 and TRBJ2-1; 10 bases fit TRBD1. The V gene end was trimmed by 6 bases and the J gene end by 2 bases; junction bases not matched to a gene: 4. The CDR3 extends over 15 amino acids. Germline lookup yields CDR1 KGHSH and CDR2 LQKENI. The CDR3 DNA is TGTGCCAGCTCGTGGGACAGGGGCACCTACAATGAGCAGTTCTTC. Its translation is CASSWDRGTYNEQFF. Variable domain in full (rest from reference TRBV18 and TRBJ2-1): NAGVMQNPRHLVRRRGQEARLRCSPMKGHSHVYWYRQLPEEGLKFMVYLQKENIIDESGMPKERFSAEFPKEGPSILRIQQVVRGDSAAYFCASSWDRGTYNEQFFGPGTRLTVL.

This chain uses TRBV9 with TRBJ2-2; 7 bases agree with TRBD1. The germline CDR1 and CDR2 sequences are SGDLS and YYNGEE. The V segment lost 4 bases and the J segment 7 bases; nucleotides outside the gene matches: 10. This CDR3 is 15 amino acids long. DNA of the CDR3: TGTGCCAGCAGCAACGACAGGGCGAGTAGCGGGGAGCTGTTTTTT. It translates to CASSNDRASSGELFF.

The chain couples TRBV4-1 to TRBJ2-7; D is possibly TRBD2 (5 bases). CDR3 length: 14 residues. The germline V gene encodes CDR1 MGHRA and CDR2 YSYEKL. With 0 bases removed from V and 7 bases from J, the gap between germline ends came to 13 bases. The CDR3 loop reads CASSQEGEGWEQYF. The CDR3 nucleotides read TGCGCCAGCAGCCAAGAGGGAGAGGGCTGGGAGCAGTACTTC.

This clone has just one count. The V and J genes are TRBV28 and TRBJ1-4; possibly TRBD1 for D (5 bases). Germline CDR1 reads MDHEN; CDR2 reads SYDVKM. V was pared by 6 bases and J by 8 bases, with 16 bases between. The CDR3 spans 14 residues. The CDR3 coding sequence is TGTGCCAGCAGCACTTCCGGGACCCAGGAAAAACTGTTTTTT. Protein sequence: CASSTSGTQEKLFF. Variable domain in full (rest from reference TRBV28 and TRBJ1-4): DVKVTQSSRYLVKRTGEKVFLECVQDMDHENMFWYRQDPGLGLRLIYFSYDVKMKEKGDIPEGYSVSREKKERFSLILESASTNQTSMYLCASSTSGTQEKLFFGSGTQLSVL.

The chain employs TRBV6-1 and TRBJ2-7; 7 positions match TRBD1. This CDR3 region has 15 residues. V trimming: 1 base; J trimming: 3 bases; junction bases outside the gene matches: 6. Germline assignment: CDR1 MNHNS and CDR2 SASEGT. This chain's CDR3 is CASSEGQGQIYEQYF. CDR3 nucleotides: TGTGCCAGCAGTGAAGGTCAGGGACAGATCTACGAGCAGTACTTC.

This chain joins TRBV27 and TRBJ1-1, with D uncertain. CDR3 length equals 15 residues. The ends were cut back, 3 bases at V and 0 bases at J, with 11 bases in the middle. From germline, CDR1 is MNHEY and CDR2 SMNVEV (reference sequence). The CDR3 protein is CASSLGSDMNTEAFF. In DNA, the CDR3 is TGTGCCAGCAGTTTGGGGAGCGACATGAACACTGAAGCTTTCTTT.

V is TRBV9 and J is TRBJ2-1; 8 bases fit TRBD2. This CDR3 region has 16 residues. Germline CDR1 reads SGDLS; CDR2 reads YYNGEE. Trimming cost V 7 bases and J 4 bases; bases outside gene matches: 13. The CDR3 DNA reads TGTGCCAGCGGGGATAGCGGGAAGCGGGAATACAATGAGCAGTTCTTC. It is translated as CASGDSGKREYNEQFF.

The chain combines TRBV7-9 with TRBJ2-7; 10 bases match TRBD2. The CDR3 is 14 amino acids. V trimming: 8 bases; J trimming: 1 base; junction bases outside the gene matches: 5. CDR1 and CDR2 (germline): SEHNR, FQNEAQ (reference sequence). CDR3 sequence (DNA): TGTGCCAGCGGATCTAGCGGGAGTTCCTACGAGCAGTACTTC. Translated, it gives CASGSSGSSYEQYF. Looking up the rest from reference TRBV7-9 and TRBJ2-7 gives the full variable domain: DTGVSQNPRHKITKRGQNVTFRCDPISEHNRLYWYRQTLGQGPEFLTYFQNEAQLEKSRLLSDRFSAERPKGSFSTLEIQRTEQGDSAMYLCASGSSGSSYEQYFGPGTRLTVT.

This clone was seen only once. The chain is built from TRBV7-2 and TRBJ2-1; possibly TRBD2 for D (6 bases). The germline V gene encodes CDR1 SGHTA and CDR2 FQGNSA. The ends were cut back, 2 bases at V and 3 bases at J, with 11 bases in the middle. This CDR3 comprises 15 residues. CDR3 bases: TGTGCCAGCAGCTTATATTTAGCGGACTACAATGAGCAGTTCTTC. Protein sequence: CASSLYLADYNEQFF.

Concerning this clone: Other DNA sequences in this specimen translate into the identical CDR3. This chain connects TRBV13 to TRBJ2-7; TRBD1 aligns across 10 bases. Trimming at V came to 4 bases and at J to 3 bases, leaving 6 bases not matched to a gene. This CDR3 has 15 amino acids. CDR1 is PRHDT and CDR2 is FYEKMQ in the germline V gene (reference sequence). The CDR3 DNA reads as TGTGCCAGCAGCTCCGCGGGGACAGGGGACTACGAGCAGTACTTC. This gives the protein CASSSAGTGDYEQYF.

CDR3 in amino acids: CASSSLQGTLDNEQFF. The CDR3 DNA follows: TGTGCCAGCAGTTCTCTTCAAGGGACCCTGGACAATGAGCAGTTCTTC. The chain couples TRBV27 to TRBJ2-1; the D gene could be TRBD1 or TRBD2 (5 bases each). Germline V CDR1 and CDR2: MNHEY, SMNVEV (reference sequence). The CDR3 is 16 amino acids. Trimming shortened V by 4 bases and J by 5 bases, and 18 bases separated the two germline ends.

V is TRBV30 and J is TRBJ2-4; TRBD1 matches at 8 bases. The CDR3 sequence is 14 residues long. Germline V lookup: CDR1 GTSNPN, CDR2 SVGIG (reference sequence). V was pared by 2 bases and J by 7 bases, with 7 bases of the junction left unmatched. Written as DNA, the CDR3 is TGTGCCTGGAGTTCGACAGGGGATTGGAACATTCAGTACTTC. Its translation is CAWSSTGDWNIQYF.

This clone occurred once. Other DNA sequences in this sample translate to the same CDR3. The chain employs TRBV9 and TRBJ1-2, with D perhaps matching TRBD1 (5 bases). With 0 bases removed from V and 1 base from J, the gap between germline ends came to 7 bases. This CDR3 spans 14 amino acids. The germline V gene encodes CDR1 SGDLS and CDR2 YYNGEE. The CDR3 DNA follows: TGTGCCAGCAGCGTAGCGGGGGATAACTATGGCTACACCTTC. This translates into CASSVAGDNYGYTF.

This chain uses TRBV10-3 with TRBJ1-4; maybe TRBD1 (5 bases). The ends were cut back, 0 bases at V and 0 bases at J, with 8 bases in the middle. Germline-derived CDR1 and CDR2 are ENHRY and SYGVKD. CDR3 length: 16 residues. The CDR3 reads CAISESWGATNEKLFF. Written as DNA, the CDR3 is TGTGCCATCAGTGAGTCTTGGGGCGCAACTAATGAAAAACTGTTTTTT.

The V call is TRBV7-9, the J call TRBJ2-2; 7 positions agree with TRBD1. CDR1 is SEHNR, CDR2 FQNEAQ, per germline (reference sequence). V shed 5 bases, J shed 6 bases, and the junction held 3 bases outside the gene matches. The CDR3 has 13 residues. CDR3: CASSRDSAGELFF. The CDR3 DNA is TGTGCCAGCAGCAGGGACAGTGCCGGGGAGCTGTTTTTT. Full variable domain (outside the CDR3, taken from reference TRBV7-9 and TRBJ2-2): DTGVSQNPRHKITKRGQNVTFRCDPISEHNRLYWYRQTLGQGPEFLTYFQNEAQLEKSRLLSDRFSAERPKGSFSTLEIQRTEQGDSAMYLCASSRDSAGELFFGEGSRLTVL.